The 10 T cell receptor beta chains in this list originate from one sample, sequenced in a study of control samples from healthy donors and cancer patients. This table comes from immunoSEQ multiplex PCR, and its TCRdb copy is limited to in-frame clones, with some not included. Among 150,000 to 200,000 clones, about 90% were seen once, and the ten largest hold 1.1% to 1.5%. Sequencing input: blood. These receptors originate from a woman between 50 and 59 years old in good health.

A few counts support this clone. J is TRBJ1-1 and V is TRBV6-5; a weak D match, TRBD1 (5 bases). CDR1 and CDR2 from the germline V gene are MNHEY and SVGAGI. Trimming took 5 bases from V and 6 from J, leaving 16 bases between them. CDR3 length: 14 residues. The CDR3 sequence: CASSTGVYGAEAFF. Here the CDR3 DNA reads TGTGCCAGCAGTACGGGGGTGTACGGGGCTGAAGCTTTCTTT.

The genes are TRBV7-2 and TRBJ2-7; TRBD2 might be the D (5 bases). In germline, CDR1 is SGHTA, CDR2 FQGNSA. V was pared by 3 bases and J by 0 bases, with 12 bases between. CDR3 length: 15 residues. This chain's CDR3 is CASSLDVGSSYEQYF. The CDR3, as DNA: TGTGCCAGCAGCTTGGATGTAGGGAGCTCCTACGAGCAGTACTTC. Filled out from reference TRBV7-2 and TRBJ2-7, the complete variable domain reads GAGVSQSPSNKVTEKGKDVELRCDPISGHTALYWYRQSLGQGLEFLIYFQGNSAPDKSGLPSDRFSAERTGGSVSTLTIQRTQQEDSAVYLCASSLDVGSSYEQYFGPGTRLTVT.

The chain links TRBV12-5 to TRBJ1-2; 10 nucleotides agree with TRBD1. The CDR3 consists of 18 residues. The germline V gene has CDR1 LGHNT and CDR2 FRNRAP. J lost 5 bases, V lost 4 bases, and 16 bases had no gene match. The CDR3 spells CASGSYLRTGGGLYGYTF. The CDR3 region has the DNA TGTGCTAGTGGTTCCTACCTACGGACAGGGGGAGGACTATATGGCTACACCTTC. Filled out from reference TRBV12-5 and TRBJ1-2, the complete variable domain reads DARVTQTPRHKVTEMGQEVTMRCQPILGHNTVFWYRQTMMQGLELLAYFRNRAPLDDSGMPKDRFSAEMPDATLATLKIQPSEPRDSAVYFCASGSYLRTGGGLYGYTFGSGTRLTVV.

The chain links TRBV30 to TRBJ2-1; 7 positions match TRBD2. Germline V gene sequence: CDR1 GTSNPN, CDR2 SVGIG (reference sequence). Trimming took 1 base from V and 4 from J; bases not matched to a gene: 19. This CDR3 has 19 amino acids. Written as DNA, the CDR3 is TGTGCCTGGAGTGGGCCCTCGGTCCCTGGAGCGGGATCTTACAATGAGCAGTTCTTC. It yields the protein CAWSGPSVPGAGSYNEQFF.

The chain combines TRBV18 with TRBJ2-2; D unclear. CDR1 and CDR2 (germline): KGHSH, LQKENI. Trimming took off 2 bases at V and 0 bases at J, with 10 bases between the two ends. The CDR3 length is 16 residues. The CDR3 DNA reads TGTGCCAGCTCACCATATAACAAAGCGAACACCGGGGAGCTGTTTTTT. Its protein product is CASSPYNKANTGELFF.

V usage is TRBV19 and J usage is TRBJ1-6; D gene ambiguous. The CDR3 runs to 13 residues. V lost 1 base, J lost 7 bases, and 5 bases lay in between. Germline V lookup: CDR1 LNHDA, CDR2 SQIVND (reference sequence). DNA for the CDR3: TGTGCCAGTAGTATAGGTCCGAATTCACCCCTCCACTTT. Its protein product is CASSIGPNSPLHF.

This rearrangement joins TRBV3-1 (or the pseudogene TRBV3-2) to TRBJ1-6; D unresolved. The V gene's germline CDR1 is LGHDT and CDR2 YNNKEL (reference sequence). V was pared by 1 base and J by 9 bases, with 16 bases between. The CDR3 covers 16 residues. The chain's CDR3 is CASSQVARGGTSPLHF. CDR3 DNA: TGTGCCAGCAGCCAAGTAGCCCGGGGAGGCACTTCACCCCTCCACTTT.

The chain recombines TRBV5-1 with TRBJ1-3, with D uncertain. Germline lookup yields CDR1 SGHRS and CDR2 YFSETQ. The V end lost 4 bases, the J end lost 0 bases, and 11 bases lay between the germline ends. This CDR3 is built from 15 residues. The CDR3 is CASSLGPTSGNTIYF. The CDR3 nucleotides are TGCGCCAGCAGCCTCGGACCGACCTCTGGAAACACCATATATTTT.

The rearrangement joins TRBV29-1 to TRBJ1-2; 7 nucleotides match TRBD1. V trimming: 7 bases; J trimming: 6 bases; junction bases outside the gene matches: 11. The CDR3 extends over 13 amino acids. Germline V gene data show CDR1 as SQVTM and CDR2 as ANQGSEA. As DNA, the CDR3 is TGCAGCGCAATGGGAACAGGGGCGGATGGCTACACCTTC. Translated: CSAMGTGADGYTF.

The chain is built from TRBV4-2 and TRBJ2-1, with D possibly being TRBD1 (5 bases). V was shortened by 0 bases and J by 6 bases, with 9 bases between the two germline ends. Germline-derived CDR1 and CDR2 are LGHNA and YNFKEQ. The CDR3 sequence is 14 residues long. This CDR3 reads CASSQDLTVNEQFF. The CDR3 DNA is TGTGCCAGCAGCCAAGATTTGACAGTCAATGAGCAGTTCTTC.